These 26 T cell receptor beta chains came from one sample sequenced in a study of blood T cell repertoires in COVID-19. Sequencing used immunoSEQ multiplex PCR; TCRdb keeps in-frame clones, though not all of them. The sample has nearly 40,000 clones, over 80% seen once. Sequenced sample: peripheral blood. These TCRs come from a woman in her 70s with acute or convalescent COVID-19.

The chain couples TRBV11-2 to TRBJ2-7; the match to TRBD2 covers 9 bases. This CDR3 region has 13 residues. V gave up 6 bases and J gave up 2 bases; unmatched junction bases: 2. CDR1 is SGHAT and CDR2 is FQNNGV in the germline V gene. The CDR3, as DNA: TGTGCCAGCAGAATAGCGGGAGCCTACGAGCAGTACGTC. Translated, it gives CASRIAGAYEQYV.

The chain combines TRBV5-1 with TRBJ2-1, with TRBD2 identical over 9 bases. Germline trimming cut 2 bases from V and 9 bases from J; bases unmatched to any gene: 9. The CDR3 sequence is 15 residues long. Germline loops: CDR1 SGHRS, CDR2 YFSETQ. Here the CDR3 reads CASSFSGRGRFEQFF. The CDR3 region has the DNA TGCGCCAGCAGCTTTAGCGGGAGAGGTCGCTTTGAGCAGTTCTTC. Full variable domain (missing parts from reference TRBV5-1 and TRBJ2-1): KAGVTQTPRYLIKTRGQQVTLSCSPISGHRSVSWYQQTPGQGLQFLFEYFSETQRNKGNFPGRFSGRQFSNSRSEMNVSTLELGDSALYLCASSFSGRGRFEQFFGPGTRLTVL.

The CDR3 spells CASSVAGREGETQYF. DNA of the CDR3: TGTGCCAGCAGCGTAGCTGGGCGGGAGGGAGAGACCCAGTACTTC. This sequence joins TRBV9 and TRBJ2-5; 9 bases line up with TRBD2. The CDR3 is 15 amino acids. The germline gives CDR1 SGDLS, CDR2 YYNGEE. V gave up 0 bases and J gave up 4 bases; unmatched junction bases: 4.

The chain couples TRBV5-1 to TRBJ2-3, with 7 bases identical to TRBD1. This CDR3 comprises 16 residues. V was pared by 4 bases and J by 3 bases, with 11 bases of the junction left unmatched. The germline V gene encodes CDR1 SGHRS and CDR2 YFSETQ. The CDR3 loop is CASSGTDRAQTDTQYF. The CDR3 bases are TGCGCCAGCAGCGGAACCGACAGGGCTCAGACAGATACGCAGTATTTT.

The rearrangement links TRBV5-1 to TRBJ1-1; no firm D call. The V end was cut by 0 bases, the J end by 1 base, with 7 bases between. The germline gives CDR1 SGHRS, CDR2 YFSETQ. The length of the CDR3 is 14 residues. The CDR3 nucleotides read TGCGCCAGCAGCTTGGCGGCGGGGAACACTGAAGCTTTCTTT. This encodes CASSLAAGNTEAFF.

V gene TRBV10-3 combines with J gene TRBJ1-2; 7 bases align to TRBD1. The germline V gene has CDR1 ENHRY and CDR2 SYGVKD. This CDR3 comprises 17 residues. The V and J ends lost 0 bases and 3 bases, in that order; junction bases with no gene match: 10. CDR3 in DNA: TGTGCCATCAGTGAGTCGTCTCCCGGGACAGAAGACTATGGCTACACCTTC. This encodes CAISESSPGTEDYGYTF.

V is TRBV11-1 and J is TRBJ2-3; a weak D match, TRBD2 (6 bases). The germline V gene encodes CDR1 SGHAT and CDR2 FQDESV (reference sequence). The CDR3 is 15 amino acids. Trimming took off 3 bases at V and 1 base at J, with 11 bases between the two ends. The CDR3 loop is CASSLVLAGTDTQYF. For the CDR3, the DNA is TGTGCCAGCAGCTTGGTATTAGCGGGCACAGATACGCAGTATTTT.

J is TRBJ2-1 and V is TRBV6-6; TRBD1 aligns across 8 bases. Germline CDR1 and CDR2: MNHNY and SVGAGI (reference sequence). The CDR3 has 12 amino acids. V lost 8 bases to trimming and J lost 4 bases; unmatched junction nucleotides: 1. The CDR3 DNA follows: TGTGCCAGCCGGACAGGGTACAATGAGCAGTTCTTC. Translated: CASRTGYNEQFF.

This clone was detected once. DNA of the CDR3: TGCAGCGTTCCAGGGGGCACTAATGAAAAACTGTTTTTT. Protein product: CSVPGGTNEKLFF. The chain uses TRBV29-1 and TRBJ1-4; 8 positions agree with TRBD1. The CDR3 length is 13 residues. Germline loops: CDR1 SQVTM, CDR2 ANQGSEA. V shed 5 bases and J 2 bases; nucleotides not matched to a gene: 1.

The CDR3 reads CASSVRGGNTEAFF. The CDR3 DNA is TGTGCCAGCAGTGTAAGGGGGGGGAACACTGAAGCTTTCTTT. This rearrangement joins TRBV2 to TRBJ1-1; a weak D match, TRBD1 (6 bases). The V end lost 4 bases, the J end lost 1 base, and 10 bases lay between the germline ends. The CDR3 has 14 amino acids. Germline CDR1 is SNHLY and CDR2 is FYNNEI.

This clone has just one count. This rearrangement joins TRBV27 to TRBJ1-2; perhaps TRBD1 as D (6 bases). V lost 4 bases and J 2 bases, leaving 11 bases between the germline ends. This CDR3 has 14 residues. From germline, CDR1 is MNHEY and CDR2 SMNVEV (reference sequence). The CDR3: CASSSWTANYGYTF. Written as DNA, the CDR3 is TGTGCCAGCAGTTCCTGGACAGCAAACTATGGCTACACCTTC.

The genes are TRBV11-2 and TRBJ2-5; maybe TRBD2 (5 bases). The germline gives CDR1 SGHAT, CDR2 FQNNGV. The germline V and J ends were trimmed by 1 base and 1 base, with 13 bases remaining between them. The CDR3 has 16 amino acids. The CDR3 protein is CASSLGVLASQETQYF. The CDR3 DNA follows: TGTGCCAGCAGCTTAGGGGTTTTAGCGTCCCAAGAGACCCAGTACTTC.

V usage is TRBV2 and J usage is TRBJ1-2; D is possibly TRBD1 (5 bases). The CDR3 extends over 15 amino acids. CDR1 is SNHLY, CDR2 FYNNEI, per germline. V lost 6 bases and J lost 4, with 18 bases in between. CDR3 sequence: CASSSRPGLIYGYTF. The CDR3 DNA reads TGTGCCAGCAGCTCCCGCCCGGGACTCATCTATGGCTACACCTTC. The complete variable domain, with remaining parts taken from reference TRBV2 and TRBJ1-2, reads EPEVTQTPSHQVTQMGQEVILRCVPISNHLYFYWYRQILGQKVEFLVSFYNNEISEKSEIFDDQFSVERPDGSNFTLKIRSTKLEDSAMYFCASSSRPGLIYGYTFGSGTRLTVV.

A few counts support this clone. The CDR3 DNA follows: TGTGCTAGTGGTTTAGCAGGGGGCACTGAAGCTTTCTTT. Its protein product is CASGLAGGTEAFF. The chain has TRBV12-5 and TRBJ1-1; 7 bases match TRBD1. CDR1 is LGHNT and CDR2 is FRNRAP in the germline V gene. The ends lost 3 bases at V and 4 bases at J; junction bases unmatched: 2. The CDR3 contains 13 residues.

The V call is TRBV25-1, the J call TRBJ1-2; the D is unclear. V lost 4 bases to trimming and J lost 7 bases, with 13 bases between them. Germline-derived CDR1 and CDR2 are MGHDK and SYGVNS. The CDR3 is 13 residues long. The CDR3, as DNA: TGTGCCAGCAGTGCTACCGCAGCAGGTGGCTACACCTTC. This codes for CASSATAAGGYTF.

The rearrangement uses TRBV7-9 and TRBJ2-2; TRBD1 agrees at 8 bases. In germline, CDR1 is SEHNR, CDR2 FQNEAQ (reference sequence). This CDR3 has 14 amino acids. The ends lost 8 bases at V and 7 bases at J; junction bases unmatched: 9. As DNA, the CDR3 is TGTGCCAGCTCGGACAGGGAAAGTGGCGGGGAGCTGTTTTTT. This encodes CASSDRESGGELFF.

V is TRBV18 and J is TRBJ2-1; 10 positions agree with TRBD1. From germline, CDR1 is KGHSH and CDR2 LQKENI. This CDR3 comprises 15 residues. Trimming cost V 8 bases and J 4 bases; bases outside gene matches: 8. DNA of the CDR3: TGTGCCAGCCTCGGGGGGACAGGGGCTTACAATGAGCAGTTCTTC. As protein: CASLGGTGAYNEQFF.

The chain uses TRBV12-3 or TRBV12-4 and TRBJ1-1; D unclear. This CDR3 spans 11 amino acids. The germline V and J ends were trimmed by 9 bases and 1 base, with 6 bases remaining between them. CDR3 DNA: TGTGCCAGTACTACGAACACTGAAGCTTTCTTT. It translates to CASTTNTEAFF.

This chain joins TRBV4-3 and TRBJ2-6; TRBD1 matches 8 bases. CDR1 and CDR2 (germline): LGHNA, YSLEER. Trimming removed 0 bases from V and 0 bases from J; junction bases left unmatched: 13. The CDR3 has 21 amino acids. The CDR3 nucleotides are TGCGCCAGCAGCCAAGATTTACTCAGGGGGCTAGTCCGCTCTGGGGCCAACGTCCTGACTTTC. It encodes CASSQDLLRGLVRSGANVLTF.

The chain links TRBV6-2 or TRBV6-3 to TRBJ1-1; 8 bases align to TRBD1. V shed 6 bases, J shed 4 bases, and the junction held 4 bases outside the gene matches. This CDR3 region has 13 residues. Germline V gives CDR1 MNHEY, CDR2 SVGEGT. CDR3 DNA sequence: TGTGCCAGCAGCTGGACAGGGTCCACTGAAGCTTTCTTT. Translating it yields CASSWTGSTEAFF.

The rearrangement uses TRBV21-1 and TRBJ2-7; TRBD2 was called by the table and not checked on the DNA. TRBV21-1 is termed a pseudogene. This CDR3 spans 14 amino acids. This chain's CDR3 is CASSKTRPNGAQYV. The CDR3, as DNA: TGTGCCAGCAGCAAGACTAGGCCAAACGGGGCGCAGTACGTC.

This chain connects TRBV2 to TRBJ1-5, with D possibly matching TRBD1 (6 bases). The germline gives CDR1 SNHLY, CDR2 FYNNEI. There are 12 residues in the CDR3. V gave up 10 bases and J gave up 4 bases, with 11 bases separating them. In DNA, the CDR3 is TGTGCCACGGGACAAATGAATCAGCCCCAGCATTTT. It specifies CATGQMNQPQHF.

V is TRBV6-5 and J is TRBJ2-2; D is perhaps TRBD2 (6 bases). Trimming left V 4 bases short and J 7 bases short, with 19 bases between. From germline, CDR1 is MNHEY and CDR2 SVGAGI. The CDR3 runs to 16 residues. CDR3 amino acids: CASSSGGGAGGGELFF. In nucleotides, the CDR3 is TGTGCCAGCAGTTCGGGCGGAGGGGCCGGTGGCGGGGAGCTGTTTTTT.

The chain employs TRBV5-6 and TRBJ2-7; TRBD1 matches at 7 bases. V lost 4 bases and J lost 8; bases outside the gene matches: 9. The CDR3 is 13 residues long. Germline V gene data show CDR1 as SGHDT and CDR2 as YYEEEE. The CDR3 DNA follows: TGTGCCAGCAGCGCTGGGACAGTCCCTAAGCAGTACGTC. It translates to CASSAGTVPKQYV.

This clone appeared a single time. This rearrangement joins TRBV24-1 to TRBJ2-2; no firm D call. Germline V lookup: CDR1 KGHDR, CDR2 SFDVKD. Trimming shortened V by 0 bases and J by 10 bases, and 8 bases separated the two germline ends. The CDR3 totals 13 residues. CDR3 bases: TGTGCCACCAGTGATTTGGTAGAGCAGGAGCTGTTTTTT. Its protein is CATSDLVEQELFF.

The sample holds a few counts of this clone. This chain connects TRBV11-2 to TRBJ2-2; D perhaps matches TRBD2 (6 bases). Germline CDR1 reads SGHAT; CDR2 reads FQNNGV. The CDR3 runs to 15 residues. Trimming removed 7 bases at V and 6 bases at J, with 18 bases between. CDR3 sequence reads: CASNSQVGEAGELFF. The CDR3 DNA reads TGTGCCAGCAACTCTCAGGTTGGGGAGGCCGGGGAGCTGTTTTTT.